Here is one TCR beta chain with its context. The data belong to a study of blood T cell repertoires in COVID-19. The wider study: There were acute and convalescent COVID-19 samples, and they came from the United States, Italy and Spain. PBMCs, B-cell-depleted T cells, or T cells provided the cDNA or gDNA that made up the material.

Per the study methods: Nucleated cell counts were estimated from reference gene primer amplification. Measured with immunoSEQ multiplex PCR; TCRdb has only the in-frame clones, and not every one. The DNA gave D and trimming, while V, J and clone size come from that table. The repertoire includes over 150,000 clones, 90% to 95% of them detected once, and nearly 0.55% sits in the top ten. The receptor comes from a man aged 45-65 years with acute or convalescent COVID-19. Input material: peripheral blood.

The CDR3 DNA sequence: TGTGCCAGCAAGAGGAATTTAGCGGGAGTCACAGATACGCAGTATTTT. Protein sequence: CASKRNLAGVTDTQYF. This chain links TRBV27 with TRBJ2-3; 9 nucleotides agree with TRBD2. Germline V gene data show CDR1 as MNHEY and CDR2 as SMNVEV (reference sequence). Trimming took 7 bases from V and 2 from J; bases not matched to a gene: 10. The CDR3 spans 16 residues.